This T cell receptor (beta chain) appears in the sequencing data of a study of T cells in Graves' hyperthyroidism and ophthalmopathy. The germline gives CDR1 DFQATT, CDR2 SNEGSKA (reference sequence). This CDR3 is 20 amino acids long. The ends were cut back, 0 bases at V and 0 bases at J, with 26 bases in the middle. Study-level results: Model predictions of ophthalmopathy came a median around 7.1 months before onset.

This clonotype has at least ten counts. Its antigen remains unknown. TCR beta CDR3 sequences were amplified from RNA transcripts. The HTBI primer set was used in a first-round RT-PCR of the TCR CDR3. TCRdb fed the multiplex PCR reads into MiXCR, producing one record per CDR3 protein. The sample records 200,000 to 300,000 distinct CDR3 sequences, around 26% being singletons. The chain is built from TRBV20-1 and TRBJ1-1; tentative D call: TRBD1 (5 bases). The material sequenced was blood. This TCR was sampled from a woman aged 35 to 49 with Graves' ophthalmopathy. The CDR3 here is CSARELNLSPETVMNTEAFF. The CDR3 DNA sequence: TGCAGTGCTAGAGAGTTGAACCTAAGCCCAGAGACAGTCATGAACACTGAAGCTTTCTTT.